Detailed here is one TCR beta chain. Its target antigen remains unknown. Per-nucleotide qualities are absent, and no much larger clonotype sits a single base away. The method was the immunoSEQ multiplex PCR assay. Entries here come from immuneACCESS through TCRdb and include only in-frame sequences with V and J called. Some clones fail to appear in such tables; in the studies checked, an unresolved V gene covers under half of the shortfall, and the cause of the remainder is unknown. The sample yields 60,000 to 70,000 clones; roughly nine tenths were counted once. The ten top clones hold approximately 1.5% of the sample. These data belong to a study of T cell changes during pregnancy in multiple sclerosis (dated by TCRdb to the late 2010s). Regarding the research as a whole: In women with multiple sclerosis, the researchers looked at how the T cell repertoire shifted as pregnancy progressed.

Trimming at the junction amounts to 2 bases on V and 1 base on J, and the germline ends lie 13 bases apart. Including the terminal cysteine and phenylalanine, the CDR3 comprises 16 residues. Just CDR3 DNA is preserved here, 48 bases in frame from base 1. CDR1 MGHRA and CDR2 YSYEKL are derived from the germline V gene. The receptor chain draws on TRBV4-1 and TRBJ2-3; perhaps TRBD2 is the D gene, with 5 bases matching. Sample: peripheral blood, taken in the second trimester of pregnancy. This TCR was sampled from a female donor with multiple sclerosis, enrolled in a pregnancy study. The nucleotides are TGCGCCAGCAGCCAAAAACCTACGAGGGGCACAGATACGCAGTATTTT. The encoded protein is CASSQKPTRGTDTQYF.